Shown below are 15 T cell receptor beta chains from a single sample sequenced in a study of blood T cell repertoires in COVID-19. TCRdb's copy holds only in-frame clones and misses some; the assay was immunoSEQ multiplex PCR. Of hundreds of thousands of clones in the sample, roughly 85% are singletons; the top ten hold 5.1%. Sequencing input: peripheral blood. The receptors shown here come from a man aged 50-59 years with active or convalescent COVID-19.

The chain recombines TRBV5-6 with TRBJ1-3, with 8 bases matching TRBD1. There are 16 residues in the CDR3. The germline gives CDR1 SGHDT, CDR2 YYEEEE. V gave up 4 bases and J gave up 3 bases; unmatched junction bases: 9. The CDR3 here is CASSTPDRAIGNTIYF. DNA for the CDR3: TGTGCCAGCAGCACACCGGACAGGGCAATTGGAAACACCATATATTTT.

With regard to this clone: Other nucleotide sequences from this sample produce the same CDR3. This rearrangement joins TRBV5-1 to TRBJ1-1; 11 nucleotides align to TRBD1. Germline V CDR1 and CDR2: SGHRS, YFSETQ. Trimming took 3 bases from V and 5 from J; bases not matched to a gene: 6. The CDR3 length is 15 residues. In nucleotides, the CDR3 is TGCGCCAGCAGCTCCCCCGGGACAGGGGGAACTGAAGCTTTCTTT. Protein: CASSSPGTGGTEAFF.

The rearrangement joins TRBV7-9 to TRBJ1-6; 7 bases map to TRBD1. Germline assignment: CDR1 SEHNR and CDR2 FQNEAQ (reference sequence). V shed 4 bases, J shed 7 bases, and the junction held 4 bases outside the gene matches. The length of the CDR3 is 14 residues. The CDR3 reads CASSSGQENSPLHF. CDR3 bases: TGTGCCAGCAGCTCTGGACAGGAAAATTCACCCCTCCACTTT. Full variable domain (outside the CDR3, taken from reference TRBV7-9 and TRBJ1-6): DTGVSQNPRHKITKRGQNVTFRCDPISEHNRLYWYRQTLGQGPEFLTYFQNEAQLEKSRLLSDRFSAERPKGSFSTLEIQRTEQGDSAMYLCASSSGQENSPLHFGNGTRLTVT.

The CDR3 nucleotides read TGTGCCAGCATCCCGGGACAGGGGGCGAACGAGCAGTACTTC. It specifies CASIPGQGANEQYF. The V and J genes are TRBV27 and TRBJ2-7; 12 bases fit TRBD1. The CDR3 covers 14 residues. CDR1 and CDR2 from the germline V gene are MNHEY and SMNVEV (reference sequence). With V trimmed by 7 bases and J by 5 bases, 6 bases remained unmatched.

The rearrangement joins TRBV7-2 to TRBJ1-2, with D possibly matching TRBD1 (6 bases). Germline lookup yields CDR1 SGHTA and CDR2 FQGNSA. This CDR3 is 14 amino acids long. The germline V and J ends were trimmed by 3 bases and 6 bases, with 14 bases remaining between them. The CDR3 DNA follows: TGTGCCAGCAGCTTTTCTGCCCAGGGGCATGGCTACACCTTC. This codes for CASSFSAQGHGYTF.

The rearrangement links TRBV9 to TRBJ2-6; D is undetermined. The CDR3 sequence is 16 residues long. Germline lookup yields CDR1 SGDLS and CDR2 YYNGEE. V dropped 0 bases and J dropped 2 bases, with 9 bases sitting between them. DNA for the CDR3: TGTGCCAGCAGCGTAGTAGCCAGCCCTGGGGCCAACGTCCTGACTTTC. Translated, it gives CASSVVASPGANVLTF.

The chain employs TRBV3-1 (or the pseudogene TRBV3-2) and TRBJ2-3, with 8 bases aligning to TRBD2. CDR1 LGHDT and CDR2 YNNKEL come from the germline V gene (reference sequence). The V segment lost 0 bases and the J segment 2 bases; nucleotides outside the gene matches: 7. This CDR3 spans 17 amino acids. The CDR3 region is CASSQDLAGGVTDTQYF. CDR3 nucleotide sequence: TGTGCCAGCAGCCAAGATTTGGCGGGAGGCGTCACAGATACGCAGTATTTT.

The rearrangement uses TRBV27 and TRBJ2-1; D possibly corresponds to TRBD1 (6 bases). Germline V gene lookup returns CDR1 MNHEY and CDR2 SMNVEV (reference sequence). Trimming left V 4 bases short and J 4 bases short, with 14 bases between. The CDR3 is made up of 15 amino acids. The CDR3 nucleotides are TGTGCCAGCAGTTCCCCGTACAGGGCATACAATGAGCAGTTCTTC. Translating it yields CASSSPYRAYNEQFF.

This clone turned up a few times. The J gene is TRBJ1-2, the V gene TRBV4-3; 7 positions match TRBD1. CDR3 size: 16 residues. The ends lost 0 bases at V and 1 base at J; junction bases unmatched: 5. Germline CDR1 reads LGHNA; CDR2 reads YSLEER. The CDR3 coding sequence is TGCGCCAGCAGCCAAGATACAGGGGCCTATAACTATGGCTACACCTTC. Translated: CASSQDTGAYNYGYTF.

This chain links TRBV18 with TRBJ2-3; possible D gene TRBD1, 6 bases. From germline, CDR1 is KGHSH and CDR2 LQKENI. Trimming left V 6 bases short and J 0 bases short, with 13 bases between. This CDR3 has 15 amino acids. In DNA form, the CDR3 reads TGTGCCAGCTCCCAGGGGCAGGCGAGCACAGATACGCAGTATTTT. It codes for CASSQGQASTDTQYF.

This clone has just a few counts. The rearrangement uses TRBV12-3 or TRBV12-4 and TRBJ2-1; TRBD1 aligns across 7 bases. The CDR3 has 13 amino acids. V was clipped by 6 bases and J by 12 bases; unmatched bases: 11. In DNA form, the CDR3 reads TGTGCCAGCAGCCCCAAACAGGGGAGATGGCAGTTCTTC. As protein: CASSPKQGRWQFF.

This clone was found a few times. The V gene is TRBV5-6, the J gene TRBJ2-7; TRBD2 aligns across 8 bases. Germline V gene sequence: CDR1 SGHDT, CDR2 YYEEEE. The CDR3 consists of 16 residues. V was pared by 3 bases and J by 4 bases, with 12 bases of the junction left unmatched. CDR3 in amino acids: CASSSSRREALYEQYF. In nucleotides, the CDR3 is TGTGCCAGCAGCTCTAGTCGGCGGGAGGCATTATACGAGCAGTACTTC.

This chain uses TRBV25-1 with TRBJ2-1; 11 bases map to TRBD2. Trimming took 6 bases from V and 5 from J; bases not matched to a gene: 9. CDR1 is MGHDK, CDR2 SYGVNS, per germline. This CDR3 contains 16 residues. This CDR3 reads CASRQSGTSGHNEQFF. The CDR3 region has the DNA TGTGCCAGCAGGCAATCCGGGACTAGCGGACACAATGAGCAGTTCTTC. Supplemented by reference TRBV25-1 and TRBJ2-1, the full variable domain reads EADIYQTPRYLVIGTGKKITLECSQTMGHDKMYWYQQDPGMELHLIHYSYGVNSTEKGDLSSESTVSRIRTEHFPLTLESARPSHTSQYLCASRQSGTSGHNEQFFGPGTRLTVL.

The V gene is TRBV19, the J gene TRBJ1-4; D is unresolved. The CDR3 is 14 amino acids. The germline V and J ends were trimmed by 10 bases and 1 base, with 13 bases remaining between them. Germline CDR1 reads LNHDA; CDR2 reads SQIVND (reference sequence). CDR3 residues: CATRSVGTNEKLFF. Here the CDR3 DNA reads TGTGCCACACGCAGCGTGGGAACTAATGAAAAACTGTTTTTT.

The genes are TRBV19 and TRBJ1-1, with D perhaps matching TRBD1 (6 bases). The CDR3 is 14 residues long. In germline, CDR1 is LNHDA, CDR2 SQIVND (reference sequence). Trimming pared 3 bases from V and 4 bases from J, leaving 12 bases between. DNA for the CDR3: TGTGCCAGTAGTATGTATGGGGGCGGCACTGAAGCTTTCTTT. Amino acid sequence: CASSMYGGGTEAFF.